This TCR beta chain is from a study of T cell responses to AZD1222 COVID-19 vaccine. Study-wide results and caveats: Baseline testing showed seropositivity in only six AZD1222 recipients. Donor demographics were predominantly white British with a female majority; clonal diversity may be underestimated. Repertoire sampling occurred only after the peak T cell response. Mapped onto spike, vaccine-associated CD4 TCRs spanned it and were dominant at 160-218 and 743-854.

This CDR3 comprises 12 residues. Profiling relied on immunoSEQ multiplex PCR, and the TCRdb table lists in-frame clones only, not all of them. The sample yields 95,000 to 150,000 clones, 85% to 90% seen once. With respect to this clone: Its antigen is undetermined.

V and J are TRBV7-5 and TRBJ2-5. TRBV7-5 is given as a pseudogene. This sample comprised peripheral blood, obtained on day 0 of AZD1222 vaccination. The sequence was obtained from an adult in good health. The CDR3 loop is CVRSFHQETQYF. The CDR3 DNA reads as TGTGTCAGAAGCTTTCACCAAGAGACCCAGTACTTC.